Below are 6 T cell receptor beta chains sequenced from a single sample in a study of blood T cell repertoires in COVID-19. Clones were sequenced by immunoSEQ multiplex PCR, and TCRdb holds only the in-frame ones, with some missing. The table shows 150,000 to 180,000 clones, with about 88% occurring only once. Sequenced: peripheral blood. These receptors were taken from a woman in her sixties or seventies with acute or convalescent COVID-19.

The chain employs TRBV7-8 and TRBJ2-5; no firm D call. V was shortened by 3 bases and J by 5 bases, with 19 bases between the two germline ends. Germline CDR1 SGHVS, CDR2 FQNEAQ. This CDR3 has 16 residues. The CDR3 spells CASSFPTSYVPETQYF. The CDR3 DNA follows: TGTGCCAGCAGCTTCCCTACGTCATACGTGCCGGAGACCCAGTACTTC.

The chain carries TRBV5-1 and TRBJ1-1; TRBD1 might be the D (5 bases). Trimming cost V 4 bases and J 2 bases, with 12 bases left between them. The CDR3 has 14 residues. Per germline, CDR1 SGHRS and CDR2 YFSETQ. Here the CDR3 DNA reads TGCGCCAGCAGCGTGCAGGGAGGCAACACTGAAGCTTTCTTT. Amino acids: CASSVQGGNTEAFF. Based on the CDR3 plus reference TRBV5-1 and TRBJ1-1, the full variable domain is KAGVTQTPRYLIKTRGQQVTLSCSPISGHRSVSWYQQTPGQGLQFLFEYFSETQRNKGNFPGRFSGRQFSNSRSEMNVSTLELGDSALYLCASSVQGGNTEAFFGQGTRLTVV.

The chain is built from TRBV5-1 and TRBJ2-3; 8 bases match TRBD2. The CDR3 has 18 amino acids. After removal of 0 bases from V and 0 bases from J, the junction contained 9 bases not matched to a gene. CDR1 SGHRS and CDR2 YFSETQ come from the germline V gene. CDR3 protein: CASSLAFSGATSTDTQYF. CDR3 nucleotides: TGCGCCAGCAGCTTGGCTTTTAGCGGGGCCACTAGCACAGATACGCAGTATTTT.

The gene calls are TRBV19 and TRBJ1-2, with a tentative D call TRBD1 (6 bases). This CDR3 region has 14 residues. CDR1 LNHDA and CDR2 SQIVND come from the germline V gene (reference sequence). V lost 6 bases, J lost 4 bases, and 15 bases lay in between. In DNA, the CDR3 is TGTGCCAGTAGCCTGTCACAGGGCTCCTATGGCTACACCTTC. Amino acids: CASSLSQGSYGYTF.

The V call is TRBV7-9, the J call TRBJ2-1; TRBD2 matches 10 bases. The V gene's germline CDR1 is SEHNR and CDR2 FQNEAQ (reference sequence). The CDR3 is made up of 14 amino acids. The V segment lost 5 bases and the J segment 12 bases; nucleotides outside the gene matches: 10. The CDR3 region is CASSPSGGALGQFF. DNA for the CDR3: TGTGCCAGCAGCCCTAGCGGGGGAGCCCTCGGGCAGTTCTTC.

The chain employs TRBV30 and TRBJ1-1, with TRBD1 identical over 11 bases. The V gene's germline CDR1 is GTSNPN and CDR2 SVGIG (reference sequence). The CDR3 length is 17 residues. The J segment lost 3 bases and the V segment lost 4 bases, leaving 13 bases of the junction unmatched. CDR3 sequence reads: CAWNPGTGGFVDTEAFF. The CDR3 region has the DNA TGTGCCTGGAACCCAGGGACAGGGGGTTTTGTGGACACTGAAGCTTTCTTT.